The sample holds one count of the clone carrying this T cell receptor (beta chain). Antigen specificity is unknown. Both TCR beta VDJ combination and CDR3 sequence profiling were carried out. Genomic DNA was the template for this profiling. TCRdb re-called the reads through MiXCR, storing one row per CDR3 protein. The table includes hundreds of thousands of distinct CDR3 sequences, 65% to 80% detected once. The CDR3 runs to 16 residues. V shed 2 bases, J shed 4 bases, and the junction held 10 bases outside the gene matches. Germline V CDR1 and CDR2: SGHRS, YFSETQ. The entry originates in a study of CD8+CD57+ T cells in acquired aplastic anemia. At the level of the study: The sorted CD4+ and CD8+ cells yielded an average approximately 3.2 ug of DNA. Healthy donor CD4+ samples were sequenced to a depth that averaged approximately 9.9 million reads. Broader study findings: The study found no significant CD8+ Simpson's diversity difference between patients and controls. About 29 sequences, all CD8+ CDR3, were shared between patients and controls.

The chain has TRBV5-1 and TRBJ2-7; 9 nucleotides agree with TRBD1. Source material: sorted CD4+, CD8+, or CD8+CD57+ T cells (not recorded which) from PBMCs. This TCR was sampled from a human donor in good health, serving as a control. The CDR3 reads CASSFDPGQGVYEQYF. The CDR3 DNA reads TGCGCCAGCAGCTTCGACCCGGGACAGGGAGTTTACGAGCAGTACTTC.